The 32 T cell receptor beta chains reported below all come from one sample, sequenced in a study of blood T cell repertoires in COVID-19. Produced via immunoSEQ multiplex PCR; TCRdb's table is partial and in-frame only. This sample has approximately 120,000 clones; nearly 85% occur once, and the top ten carry about 6.6%. The sample comprised peripheral blood. These receptors were taken from a woman aged 45 to 65 with acute or convalescent COVID-19.

The chain recombines TRBV12-3 or TRBV12-4 with TRBJ1-1; D call uncertain. This CDR3 region has 13 residues. Trimming removed 4 bases at V and 5 bases at J, with 11 bases between. The CDR3 region has the DNA TGTGCCAGCAGTTCGACGAGGTCGACTGAAGCTTTCTTT. Residues: CASSSTRSTEAFF.

The chain has TRBV6-2 or TRBV6-3 and TRBJ2-7; perhaps TRBD1 as D (7 bases). CDR3 length: 15 residues. From germline, CDR1 is MNHEY and CDR2 SVGEGT. The germline V and J ends were trimmed by 4 bases and 6 bases, with 19 bases remaining between them. This chain's CDR3 is CASSFLTGRFAEQYF. The CDR3 DNA reads as TGTGCCAGCAGTTTCTTGACAGGGAGGTTCGCCGAGCAGTACTTC.

This chain joins TRBV11-1 and TRBJ2-5; D perhaps matches TRBD1 (6 bases). Germline CDR1 reads SGHAT; CDR2 reads FQDESV (reference sequence). CDR3 length equals 12 residues. V was cut by 5 bases and J by 5 bases, with 9 bases left in between. The CDR3 sequence is CASSQGRETQYF. The CDR3 nucleotides read TGTGCCAGCAGCCAGGGGCGTGAGACCCAGTACTTC.

This chain connects TRBV18 to TRBJ1-1; unclear D gene. Per the germline V gene, CDR1 is KGHSH and CDR2 is LQKENI. The CDR3 runs 14 residues. Trimming pared 5 bases from V and 2 bases from J, leaving 12 bases between. The CDR3 sequence: CASSFTGANTEAFF. In DNA, the CDR3 is TGTGCCAGCTCATTTACGGGTGCCAACACTGAAGCTTTCTTT. Looking up the rest from reference TRBV18 and TRBJ1-1 gives the full variable domain: NAGVMQNPRHLVRRRGQEARLRCSPMKGHSHVYWYRQLPEEGLKFMVYLQKENIIDESGMPKERFSAEFPKEGPSILRIQQVVRGDSAAYFCASSFTGANTEAFFGQGTRLTVV.

The rearrangement joins TRBV19 to TRBJ2-7, with 12 bases aligning to TRBD1. Germline CDR1 and CDR2: LNHDA and SQIVND (reference sequence). With 3 bases clipped from V and 7 bases from J, the junction kept 10 bases outside the gene matches. The CDR3 spans 16 residues. The CDR3 DNA reads as TGTGCCAGTAGTATTTCATCCGGGACAGGGGGCAGGGAGCAGTACTTC. Its protein product is CASSISSGTGGREQYF.

J is TRBJ1-2 and V is TRBV5-6; 9 bases are a match to TRBD1. Germline CDR1 reads SGHDT; CDR2 reads YYEEEE. CDR3 length equals 17 residues. V shed 6 bases, J shed 2 bases, and the junction held 14 bases outside the gene matches. The CDR3 reads CASIDRDRVNGNYGYTF. The CDR3 region has the DNA TGTGCCAGCATCGACCGGGACAGGGTAAACGGAAACTATGGCTACACCTTC.

The chain has TRBV6-2 or TRBV6-3 and TRBJ1-1; 7 nucleotides line up with TRBD1. With 4 bases clipped from V and 0 bases from J, the junction kept 8 bases outside the gene matches. Germline loops: CDR1 MNHEY, CDR2 SVGEGT. The CDR3 totals 16 residues. The DNA of the CDR3 is TGTGCCAGCAGTTCGGGACAGAGGTTTATGAACACTGAAGCTTTCTTT. Its translation: CASSSGQRFMNTEAFF.

The V gene is TRBV9, the J gene TRBJ1-2; D ambiguous. Deletions cut 0 bases from V and 0 bases from J, with 6 bases between. CDR1 and CDR2 (germline): SGDLS, YYNGEE. There are 14 residues in the CDR3. The CDR3 nucleotides read TGTGCCAGCAGCGTAGGAGGGCCTAACTATGGCTACACCTTC. Translating it yields CASSVGGPNYGYTF.

J is TRBJ2-3 and V is TRBV24-1, with 12 bases lining up with TRBD2. Unmatched junction bases numbered 8, after V lost 11 bases and J lost 3 bases. From germline, CDR1 is KGHDR and CDR2 SFDVKD. This CDR3 spans 15 amino acids. CDR3 coding DNA: TGTGCCAGTGGGGAAACTAGCGGGGGGACAGATACGCAGTATTTT. Its translation is CASGETSGGTDTQYF.

V gene TRBV5-1 combines with J gene TRBJ2-7; D may be TRBD1 (7 bases). The germline gives CDR1 SGHRS, CDR2 YFSETQ. The V end lost 2 bases, the J end lost 4 bases, and 13 bases lay between the germline ends. CDR3 length: 14 amino acids. CDR3 DNA sequence: TGCGCCAGCAGCTTCGCGGGACAGTCGTACGAGCAGTACTTC. Amino acids: CASSFAGQSYEQYF.

The count of this clone is one. The J gene is TRBJ2-4, the V gene TRBV19, with TRBD1 identical over 7 bases. CDR1 is LNHDA, CDR2 SQIVND, per germline (reference sequence). The length of the CDR3 is 14 residues. V was clipped by 6 bases and J by 6 bases; unmatched bases: 8. CDR3 nucleotide sequence: TGTGCCAGTAGCCGACAGGGCTTAGGAAACATTCAGTACTTC. Its protein product is CASSRQGLGNIQYF.

The chain combines TRBV7-7 with TRBJ2-7; D call uncertain. The germline CDR1 and CDR2 sequences are SSHAT and FNYEAQ (reference sequence). This CDR3 is 17 amino acids long. Trimming pared 1 base from V and 0 bases from J, leaving 16 bases between. The CDR3 reads CASSLGFGQVISYEQYF. CDR3 DNA: TGTGCCAGCAGCTTAGGATTTGGGCAGGTAATCTCCTACGAGCAGTACTTC.

This clone was seen only a few times. The DNA for the CDR3 is TGTGCCATCAGCTTAAGGGACAGGGAGGACACCGGGGAGCTGTTTTTT. This sequence encodes CAISLRDREDTGELFF. V gene TRBV10-3 combines with J gene TRBJ2-2; 9 positions match TRBD1. V was clipped by 6 bases and J by 3 bases; unmatched bases: 8. From germline, CDR1 is ENHRY and CDR2 SYGVKD. The CDR3 is 16 residues long.

The rearrangement uses TRBV25-1 and TRBJ2-2; D gene uncertain. CDR1 and CDR2 from the germline V gene are MGHDK and SYGVNS. The germline V and J ends were trimmed by 6 bases and 1 base, with 6 bases remaining between them. CDR3 length: 13 residues. The CDR3: CASRARNTGELFF. The DNA for the CDR3 is TGTGCCAGCAGAGCGAGGAACACCGGGGAGCTGTTTTTT.

This clone was counted a single time. The J gene is TRBJ2-3, the V gene TRBV9; tentatively, D is TRBD2 (7 bases). V lost 0 bases and J lost 4, with 15 bases in between. The CDR3 runs to 16 residues. CDR1 and CDR2 from the germline V gene are SGDLS and YYNGEE. The CDR3 region has the DNA TGTGCCAGCAGCGTAGTGGATCGGGGGGCCGCAGATACGCAGTATTTT. Translated, it gives CASSVVDRGAADTQYF.

The chain employs TRBV5-4 and TRBJ2-1, with 11 bases lining up with TRBD2. The germline V gene encodes CDR1 SGHNT and CDR2 YYREEE (reference sequence). The junction had 4 bases not matched to a gene; V was cut back by 4 bases and J by 4 bases. The CDR3 runs 15 residues. The CDR3 DNA reads TGTGCCAGCAGCCGGACTAGCGGGTTGTACAATGAGCAGTTCTTC. Its translation is CASSRTSGLYNEQFF.

V is TRBV28 and J is TRBJ2-2; TRBD1 matches at 8 bases. V was clipped by 4 bases and J by 5 bases; unmatched bases: 12. In germline, CDR1 is MDHEN, CDR2 SYDVKM. The CDR3 loop spans 17 amino acids. The DNA of the CDR3 is TGTGCCAGCAGTTCCCCTAACGGACAGGGAGGAACCGGGGAGCTGTTTTTT. Translation: CASSSPNGQGGTGELFF. Full variable domain (rest looked up from reference TRBV28 and TRBJ2-2): DVKVTQSSRYLVKRTGEKVFLECVQDMDHENMFWYRQDPGLGLRLIYFSYDVKMKEKGDIPEGYSVSREKKERFSLILESASTNQTSMYLCASSSPNGQGGTGELFFGEGSRLTVL.

The rearrangement joins TRBV6-5 to TRBJ2-7, with 7 bases matching TRBD1. This CDR3 is built from 14 residues. CDR1 and CDR2 (germline): MNHEY, SVGAGI. V was clipped by 6 bases and J by 0 bases; unmatched bases: 5. The CDR3 is CASRGQESSYEQYF. CDR3 coding DNA: TGTGCCAGCAGAGGACAGGAGAGCTCCTACGAGCAGTACTTC.

The count of this clone is one. V is TRBV9 and J is TRBJ1-1; 7 bases align to TRBD1. The V gene end was trimmed by 4 bases and the J gene end by 1 base; junction bases not matched to a gene: 4. The CDR3 spans 14 residues. Germline CDR1 SGDLS, CDR2 YYNGEE. CDR3 amino acids: CASSTRDRNTEAFF. DNA for the CDR3: TGTGCCAGCAGCACCCGGGACAGGAACACTGAAGCTTTCTTT.

The chain carries TRBV24-1 and TRBJ2-1; 14 positions match TRBD2. There are 16 residues in the CDR3. The V and J ends lost 4 bases and 10 bases, in that order; junction bases with no gene match: 8. CDR1 and CDR2 from the germline V gene are KGHDR and SFDVKD. Here the CDR3 reads CATSDLRLAGGREQFF. The CDR3 bases are TGTGCCACCAGTGACCTACGACTAGCGGGGGGGCGGGAGCAGTTCTTC.

This chain links TRBV3-1 (or the pseudogene TRBV3-2) with TRBJ2-7; TRBD1 might be the D (6 bases). The CDR3 runs to 12 residues. The V gene lost 5 bases and the J gene lost 4 bases, with 9 bases spanning the gap. The germline gives CDR1 LGHDT, CDR2 YNNKEL (reference sequence). In DNA, the CDR3 is TGTGCCAGCAGCGAGACAGGTTACGAGCAGTACTTC. As protein: CASSETGYEQYF.

This chain connects TRBV2 to TRBJ1-6; no reliable D call. Per germline, CDR1 SNHLY and CDR2 FYNNEI. The CDR3 runs to 14 residues. Trimming pared 1 base from V and 8 bases from J, leaving 9 bases between. The CDR3 nucleotides are TGTGCCAGCAGTGAAGGAGGGAGGTATTCACCCCTCCACTTT. Its translation is CASSEGGRYSPLHF.

The count of this clone is one. This rearrangement joins TRBV6-5 to TRBJ2-6, with a weak D call TRBD1 (5 bases). This CDR3 contains 16 residues. Trimming shortened V by 4 bases and J by 0 bases, and 10 bases separated the two germline ends. The V gene's germline CDR1 is MNHEY and CDR2 SVGAGI. The CDR3 is CASSSRQTSGANVLTF. The CDR3 nucleotides read TGTGCCAGCAGTTCCCGACAGACCTCTGGGGCCAACGTCCTGACTTTC.

This clone was observed a few times. The V call is TRBV28, the J call TRBJ1-6; weak D call: TRBD1 (5 bases). The CDR3 loop spans 17 amino acids. V lost 9 bases to trimming and J lost 9 bases, with 27 bases between them. CDR1 is MDHEN and CDR2 is SYDVKM in the germline V gene. CDR3 nucleotides: TGTGCCAGTGCTAGGTTTAGGGGATCGGCCTTTGGTTCACCCCTCCACTTT. This codes for CASARFRGSAFGSPLHF.

This rearrangement joins TRBV5-1 to TRBJ1-1, with 8 bases fitting TRBD1. V shed 7 bases, J shed 5 bases, and the junction held 13 bases outside the gene matches. Germline V gene lookup returns CDR1 SGHRS and CDR2 YFSETQ. The CDR3 has 15 residues. DNA for the CDR3: TGCGCCAGCCGGGACAAGAAACAGGGGGAAACTGAAGCTTTCTTT. Residues: CASRDKKQGETEAFF. Filled out from reference TRBV5-1 and TRBJ1-1, the complete variable domain reads KAGVTQTPRYLIKTRGQQVTLSCSPISGHRSVSWYQQTPGQGLQFLFEYFSETQRNKGNFPGRFSGRQFSNSRSEMNVSTLELGDSALYLCASRDKKQGETEAFFGQGTRLTVV.

Here the CDR3 DNA reads TGCGCCAGCAGCTGGGCCGGGACAAGACAGTACGAGCAGTACTTC. Encoded protein: CASSWAGTRQYEQYF. The chain is built from TRBV5-1 and TRBJ2-7, with D perhaps TRBD1 (6 bases). This CDR3 comprises 15 residues. The V end lost 3 bases, the J end lost 4 bases, and 17 bases lay between the germline ends. Germline loops: CDR1 SGHRS, CDR2 YFSETQ.

V and J are TRBV6-5 and TRBJ2-1, with a weak D call TRBD2 (5 bases). Germline lookup yields CDR1 MNHEY and CDR2 SVGAGI. This CDR3 comprises 15 residues. V was shortened by 2 bases and J by 4 bases, with 12 bases between the two germline ends. As DNA, the CDR3 is TGTGCCAGCAGTTACGTGGCGGGTGATTACAATGAGCAGTTCTTC. The encoded protein is CASSYVAGDYNEQFF.

The genes are TRBV18 and TRBJ1-2; D unresolved. Germline V gene data show CDR1 as KGHSH and CDR2 as LQKENI. V was trimmed by 3 bases and J by 0 bases, leaving 8 bases between them. The CDR3 spans 14 residues. The CDR3 DNA is TGTGCCAGCTCACCTCAGCGAGCTAACTATGGCTACACCTTC. Translated, it gives CASSPQRANYGYTF.

The chain links TRBV30 to TRBJ1-2; a weak D match, TRBD1 (5 bases). Trimming shortened V by 0 bases and J by 4 bases, and 24 bases separated the two germline ends. The CDR3 is made up of 18 amino acids. CDR1 and CDR2 (germline): GTSNPN, SVGIG (reference sequence). Written as DNA, the CDR3 is TGTGCCTGGAGTGTACCTATGGGACTTTCGTCTCGCGTCTATGGCTACACCTTC. Amino acids: CAWSVPMGLSSRVYGYTF.

The table lists this clone with a few counts. The chain carries TRBV2 and TRBJ1-4; maybe TRBD1 (5 bases). V gave up 2 bases and J gave up 8 bases, with 15 bases separating them. CDR1 SNHLY and CDR2 FYNNEI come from the germline V gene. This CDR3 has 15 residues. CDR3 protein: CASSEQGLPGEKLFF. The CDR3 nucleotides read TGTGCCAGCAGTGAACAGGGTCTCCCCGGGGAAAAACTGTTTTTT.

The chain has TRBV10-3 and TRBJ1-2; 9 bases fit TRBD1. The length of the CDR3 is 18 residues. Looked up from germline, CDR1 is ENHRY and CDR2 is SYGVKD. V gave up 8 bases and J gave up 1 base; unmatched junction bases: 17. The CDR3 DNA reads TGTGCCATCGGTGGGACAGGGAGGGGGCCAGGGATTAACTATGGCTACACCTTC. It yields the protein CAIGGTGRGPGINYGYTF.

This clone was detected a few times. The genes are TRBV6-5 and TRBJ1-1; D may be TRBD1 (6 bases). This CDR3 spans 13 amino acids. Germline CDR1 and CDR2: MNHEY and SVGAGI. Trimming took off 7 bases at V and 5 bases at J, with 14 bases between the two ends. The CDR3 region is CASIRLQGTEAFF. CDR3 bases: TGTGCCAGCATTCGCCTACAGGGAACTGAAGCTTTCTTT.